The sequence of this TCR beta chain was determined in a study of PD-1 blockade in classical Hodgkin lymphoma. Every patient had relapsed following autologous stem cell transplantation, and cohorts differed in brentuximab vedotin exposure. The CDR3 runs 16 residues. From germline, CDR1 is SEHNR and CDR2 FQNEAQ (reference sequence). J lost 2 bases, V lost 3 bases, and 6 bases had no gene match. Some clones are missing from TCRdb's copy, which holds only in-frame ones; the method was immunoSEQ multiplex PCR. The data hold about 22,000 clones, with about 74% observed a single time. The chain links TRBV7-9 to TRBJ2-5, with TRBD1 matching over 10 bases. This TCR was recovered from a human donor with classical Hodgkin lymphoma. The sample consisted of peripheral blood mononuclear cells (PBMCs), taken before the second cycle of nivolumab. The CDR3: CASSLWGGQGQETQYF. The CDR3 DNA reads TGTGCCAGCAGCTTGTGGGGGGGACAGGGGCAAGAGACCCAGTACTTC.